This T cell receptor (beta chain) was profiled in a study of control samples from healthy donors and cancer patients. Data came from immunoSEQ multiplex PCR; TCRdb stores just in-frame clones and leaves some out. The sample yields 98,000 or so clones, roughly 78% seen once. Germline V gene data show CDR1 as DFQATT and CDR2 as SNEGSKA (reference sequence). The CDR3 contains 13 residues. Trimming at V came to 3 bases and at J to 4 bases, leaving 4 bases not matched to a gene. The sequencing sample was made of blood. This TCR came from a man in his fifties or sixties in good health. The gene calls are TRBV20-1 and TRBJ2-3; 7 nucleotides align to TRBD1. The CDR3 protein is CSASSQGADTQYF. CDR3 DNA: TGCAGTGCTAGTTCGCAGGGGGCAGATACGCAGTATTTT.